This T cell receptor beta chain was captured in a study of cytomegalovirus exposure and HLA in healthy donors. Study background: Genetic ancestry analysis placed approximately 79% of the 398 donors that were genotyped in the Caucasian-associated cluster. Study-level results: It was 150 to 200 TCR beta chains that were listed as cytomegalovirus-associated. Within the data, a cluster of highly shared sequence variants was likely a sequencing artifact.

Germline CDR1 SEHNR, CDR2 FQNEAQ (reference sequence). Unmatched junction bases numbered 3, after V lost 5 bases and J lost 0 bases. The CDR3 is 15 residues long. The donors were healthy bone marrow donors. PCR used 60 Vbeta primers and 13 Jbeta primers. The protocol was immunoSEQ multiplex PCR, while the TCRdb copy is restricted to in-frame clones and leaves out a portion. The data hold approximately 200,000 clones, with 70% to 80% observed a single time. This clone was observed a few times. What it binds is unknown. The TCR originated in a woman in her 30s in good health and CMV-seropositive. Sequencing was performed on PBMCs. The chain combines TRBV7-9 with TRBJ2-1; 8 nucleotides line up with TRBD1. CDR3 in amino acids: CASSRQGPSYNEQFF. As DNA, the CDR3 is TGTGCCAGCAGCCGACAGGGGCCCTCCTACAATGAGCAGTTCTTC.